The sequence of this T cell receptor beta chain was determined in a study of shared clonotypes between healthy human individuals. Caucasian adults living in Nashville, Tennessee, provided all samples. A remark on this clone: Its antigen is still unknown.

Whole-study findings and limits: Collection of samples was limited to blood; tissue repertoires likely differ. Compared with memory subsets, naive subsets generally had larger estimated richness.

In replicate PCRs of sorted subsets, about 190 ng DNA, tens of thousands of T cell genomes, was used. Sequenced by immunoSEQ multiplex PCR; TCRdb stores in-frame clones only, minus some. The sample has around 2,000,000 clones, 95% seen once. This sequence was found in a man aged 18-30 years in good health. The sample consisted of naive CD4+ T cells sorted from blood. Sample subset: CD45RA+ positively selected.

The CDR3 spells CASSEGTGRRHF. The CDR3 nucleotides read TGTGCCAGCAGTGAAGGCACGGGACGGCGGCATTTT. This sequence joins TRBV2 and TRBJ1-5, with D tentatively TRBD1 (5 bases). CDR1 is SNHLY and CDR2 is FYNNEI in the germline V gene. The CDR3 is 12 amino acids. Trimming pared 1 base from V and 15 bases from J, leaving 13 bases between.